This TCR beta chain was observed in a study of blood T cells in healthy people across ages. A second 7 to 11 cycle PCR used barcoded and J-beta primers. Every cDNA molecule bore a tag from a template-switch adaptor containing 12 random nucleotides. TCRdb processed the 5' RACE reads anew with MiXCR; each CDR3 protein has one entry. The table lists approximately 1,700,000 distinct CDR3 sequences, 30% to 40% of them singletons. V was clipped by 5 bases and J by 6 bases; unmatched bases: 7. This CDR3 is 13 amino acids long. The germline CDR1 and CDR2 sequences are DFQATT and SNEGSKA (reference sequence). Study-wide points: Roughly linear age-related decline in beta diversity appeared, significant by age 40. The study found TCR beta diversity correlated strongly with naive T cell percentage.

Note on this clonotype: The antigen is undetermined.

This sequence was found in a human donor in good health. The genes are TRBV20-1 and TRBJ2-4, with 7 bases aligning to TRBD2. The sample was blood. CDR3 sequence: CSAVPGGRNIQYF. The CDR3 bases are TGCAGTGCTGTCCCTGGCGGGAGAAACATTCAGTACTTC.